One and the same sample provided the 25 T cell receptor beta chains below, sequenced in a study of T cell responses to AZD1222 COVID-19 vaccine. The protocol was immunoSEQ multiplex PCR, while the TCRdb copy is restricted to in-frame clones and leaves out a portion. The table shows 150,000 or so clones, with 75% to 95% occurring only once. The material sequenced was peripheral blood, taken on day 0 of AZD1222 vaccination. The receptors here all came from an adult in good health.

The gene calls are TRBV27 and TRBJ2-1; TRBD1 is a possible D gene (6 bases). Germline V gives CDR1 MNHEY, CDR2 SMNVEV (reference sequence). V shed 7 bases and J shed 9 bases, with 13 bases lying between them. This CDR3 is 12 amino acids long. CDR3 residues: CASTSGAGEQFF. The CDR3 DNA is TGTGCCAGCACTTCAGGGGCTGGTGAGCAGTTCTTC.

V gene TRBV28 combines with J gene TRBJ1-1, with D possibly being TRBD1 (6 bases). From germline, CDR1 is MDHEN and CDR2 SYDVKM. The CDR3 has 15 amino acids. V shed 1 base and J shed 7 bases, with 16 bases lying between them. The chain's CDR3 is CASSLFGQGSGEAFF. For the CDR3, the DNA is TGTGCCAGCAGTTTATTTGGGCAGGGGTCGGGTGAAGCTTTCTTT. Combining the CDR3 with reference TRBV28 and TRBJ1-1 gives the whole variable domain DVKVTQSSRYLVKRTGEKVFLECVQDMDHENMFWYRQDPGLGLRLIYFSYDVKMKEKGDIPEGYSVSREKKERFSLILESASTNQTSMYLCASSLFGQGSGEAFFGQGTRLTVV.

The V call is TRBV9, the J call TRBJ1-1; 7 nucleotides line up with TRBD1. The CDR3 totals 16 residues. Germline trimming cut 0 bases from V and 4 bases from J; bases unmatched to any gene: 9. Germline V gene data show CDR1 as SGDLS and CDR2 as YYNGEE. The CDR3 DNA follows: TGTGCCAGCAGCGTAGCCTCAGGGGGGAGGACCACTGAAGCTTTCTTT. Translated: CASSVASGGRTTEAFF.

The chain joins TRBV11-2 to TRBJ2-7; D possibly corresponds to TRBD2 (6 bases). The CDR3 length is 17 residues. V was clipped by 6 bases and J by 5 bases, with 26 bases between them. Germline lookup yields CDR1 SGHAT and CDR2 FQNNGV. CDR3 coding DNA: TGTGCCAGCAGATTCCTGGTGGGGGGAAGGGTTACGGACGAGCAGTACTTC. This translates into CASRFLVGGRVTDEQYF.

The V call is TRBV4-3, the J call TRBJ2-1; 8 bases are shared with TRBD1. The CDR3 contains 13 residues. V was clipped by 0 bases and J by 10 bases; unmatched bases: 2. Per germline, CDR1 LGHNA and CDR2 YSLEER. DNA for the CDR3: TGCGCCAGCAGCCAAGAGAGGGACAGGGAGCAGTTCTTC. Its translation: CASSQERDREQFF.

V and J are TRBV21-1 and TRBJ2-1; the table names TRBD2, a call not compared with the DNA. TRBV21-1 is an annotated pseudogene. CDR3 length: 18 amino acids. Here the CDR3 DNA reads TGTGCCAGGCACACATCTTACTTTAGCGGGAGTTTTATGAATGAGCAGTTCTTC. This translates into CARHTSYFSGSFMNEQFF.

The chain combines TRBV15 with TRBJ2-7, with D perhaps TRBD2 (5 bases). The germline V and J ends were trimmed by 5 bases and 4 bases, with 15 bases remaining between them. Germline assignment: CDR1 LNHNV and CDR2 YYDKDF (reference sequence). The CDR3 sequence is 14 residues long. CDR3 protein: CATSPLRTEYEQYF. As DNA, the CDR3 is TGTGCCACCAGCCCATTGAGGACTGAGTACGAGCAGTACTTC.

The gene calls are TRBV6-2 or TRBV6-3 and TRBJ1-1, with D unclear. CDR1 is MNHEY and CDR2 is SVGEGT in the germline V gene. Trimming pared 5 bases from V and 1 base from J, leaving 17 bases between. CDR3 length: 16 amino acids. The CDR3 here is CASSDPRQRRNTEAFF. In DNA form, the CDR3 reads TGTGCCAGCAGTGACCCCCGTCAGAGACGGAACACTGAAGCTTTCTTT.

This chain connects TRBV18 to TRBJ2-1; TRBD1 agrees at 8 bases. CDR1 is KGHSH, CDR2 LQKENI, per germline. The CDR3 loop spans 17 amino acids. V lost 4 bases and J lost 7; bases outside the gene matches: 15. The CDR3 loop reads CASSLGQATAFRNEQFF. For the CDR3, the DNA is TGTGCCAGCTCACTGGGACAGGCAACAGCCTTTAGGAATGAGCAGTTCTTC.

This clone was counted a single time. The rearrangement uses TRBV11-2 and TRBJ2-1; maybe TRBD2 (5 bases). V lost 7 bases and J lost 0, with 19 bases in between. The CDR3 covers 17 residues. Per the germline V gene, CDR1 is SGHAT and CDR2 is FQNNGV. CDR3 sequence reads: CASNPITPGSSYNEQFF. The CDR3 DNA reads TGTGCCAGCAACCCGATTACCCCGGGGAGCTCCTACAATGAGCAGTTCTTC.

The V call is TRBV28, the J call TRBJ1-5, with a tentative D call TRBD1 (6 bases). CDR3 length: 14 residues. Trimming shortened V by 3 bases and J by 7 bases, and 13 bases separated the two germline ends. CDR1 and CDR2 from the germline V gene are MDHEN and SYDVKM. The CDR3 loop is CASSFEGEEQPQHF. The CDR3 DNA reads TGTGCCAGCAGTTTTGAGGGGGAGGAACAGCCCCAGCATTTT. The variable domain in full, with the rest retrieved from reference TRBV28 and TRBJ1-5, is DVKVTQSSRYLVKRTGEKVFLECVQDMDHENMFWYRQDPGLGLRLIYFSYDVKMKEKGDIPEGYSVSREKKERFSLILESASTNQTSMYLCASSFEGEEQPQHFGDGTRLSIL.

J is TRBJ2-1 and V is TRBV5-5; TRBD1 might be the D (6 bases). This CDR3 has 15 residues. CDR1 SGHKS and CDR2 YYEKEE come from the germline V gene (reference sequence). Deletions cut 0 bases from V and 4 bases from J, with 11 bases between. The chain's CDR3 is CASSLGGGAYNEQFF. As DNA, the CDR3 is TGTGCCAGCAGCTTGGGAGGGGGAGCGTACAATGAGCAGTTCTTC. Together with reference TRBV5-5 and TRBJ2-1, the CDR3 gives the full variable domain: DAGVTQSPTHLIKTRGQQVTLRCSPISGHKSVSWYQQVLGQGPQFIFQYYEKEERGRGNFPDRFSARQFPNYSSELNVNALLLGDSALYLCASSLGGGAYNEQFFGPGTRLTVL.

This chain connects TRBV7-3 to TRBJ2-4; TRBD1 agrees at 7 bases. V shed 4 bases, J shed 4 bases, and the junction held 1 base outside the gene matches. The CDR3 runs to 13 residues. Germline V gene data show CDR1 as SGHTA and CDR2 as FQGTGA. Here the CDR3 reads CASSSGQKNIQYF. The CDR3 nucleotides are TGTGCCAGCAGCTCGGGACAGAAAAACATTCAGTACTTC.

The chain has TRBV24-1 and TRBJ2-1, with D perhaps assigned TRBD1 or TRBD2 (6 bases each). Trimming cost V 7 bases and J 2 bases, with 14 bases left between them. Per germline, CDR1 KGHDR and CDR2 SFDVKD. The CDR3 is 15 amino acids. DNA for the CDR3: TGTGCCACCAGGAGGGGGGTAGGGACCTACAATGAGCAGTTCTTC. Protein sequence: CATRRGVGTYNEQFF.

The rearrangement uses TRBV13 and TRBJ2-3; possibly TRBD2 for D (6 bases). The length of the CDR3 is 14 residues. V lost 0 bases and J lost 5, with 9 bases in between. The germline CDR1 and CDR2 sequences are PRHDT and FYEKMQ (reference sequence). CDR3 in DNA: TGTGCCAGCAGCTTAGGGAGGGGAGGAGATACGCAGTATTTT. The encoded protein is CASSLGRGGDTQYF.

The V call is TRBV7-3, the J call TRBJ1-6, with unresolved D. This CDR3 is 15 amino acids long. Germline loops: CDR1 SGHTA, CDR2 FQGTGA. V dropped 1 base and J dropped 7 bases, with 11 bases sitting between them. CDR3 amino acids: CASSLNPGSNSPLHF. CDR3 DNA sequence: TGTGCCAGCAGCTTAAATCCAGGCTCAAATTCACCCCTCCACTTT.

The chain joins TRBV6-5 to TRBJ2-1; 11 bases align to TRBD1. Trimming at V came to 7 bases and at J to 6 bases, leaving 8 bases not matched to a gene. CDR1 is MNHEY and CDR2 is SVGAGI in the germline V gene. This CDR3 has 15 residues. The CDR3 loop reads CASTNAGTGGNEQFF. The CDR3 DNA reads TGTGCCAGCACTAACGCCGGGACAGGGGGCAATGAGCAGTTCTTC.

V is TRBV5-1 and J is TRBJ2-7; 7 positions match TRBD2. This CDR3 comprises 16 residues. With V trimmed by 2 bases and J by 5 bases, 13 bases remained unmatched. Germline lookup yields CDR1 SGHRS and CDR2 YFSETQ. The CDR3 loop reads CASSLPGGTGIHEQYF. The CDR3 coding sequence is TGCGCCAGCAGCTTACCCGGGGGGACCGGGATACACGAGCAGTACTTC.

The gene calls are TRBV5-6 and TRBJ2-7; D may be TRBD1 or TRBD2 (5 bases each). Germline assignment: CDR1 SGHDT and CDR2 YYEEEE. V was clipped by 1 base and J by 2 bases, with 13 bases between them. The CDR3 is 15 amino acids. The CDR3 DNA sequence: TGTGCCAGCAGCTTGATCGGGACGGTAACCTACGAGCAGTACTTC. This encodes CASSLIGTVTYEQYF.

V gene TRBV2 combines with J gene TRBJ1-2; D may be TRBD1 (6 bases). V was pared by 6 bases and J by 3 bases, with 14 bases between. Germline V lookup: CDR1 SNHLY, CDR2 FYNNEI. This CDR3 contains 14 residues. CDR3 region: CASSGGQWDYGYTF. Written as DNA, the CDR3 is TGTGCCAGCAGCGGGGGCCAGTGGGACTATGGCTACACCTTC.

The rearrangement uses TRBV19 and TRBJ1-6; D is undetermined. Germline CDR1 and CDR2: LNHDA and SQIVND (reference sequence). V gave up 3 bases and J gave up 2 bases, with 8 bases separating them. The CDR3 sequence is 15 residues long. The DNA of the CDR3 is TGTGCCAGTAGTATGATGGAGACCTATAATTCACCCCTCCACTTT. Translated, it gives CASSMMETYNSPLHF. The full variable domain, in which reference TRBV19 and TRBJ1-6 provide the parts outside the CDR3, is DGGITQSPKYLFRKEGQNVTLSCEQNLNHDAMYWYRQDPGQGLRLIYYSQIVNDFQKGDIAEGYSVSREKKESFPLTVTSAQKNPTAFYLCASSMMETYNSPLHFGNGTRLTVT.

CDR3 sequence reads: CASSLAKTGRTVRDEQFF. In DNA form, the CDR3 reads TGTGCCAGCAGCTTAGCCAAAACAGGAAGGACAGTCAGGGACGAGCAGTTCTTC. The rearrangement joins TRBV7-2 to TRBJ2-1, with a weak D call TRBD1 (6 bases). The CDR3 runs to 18 residues. V gave up 0 bases and J gave up 10 bases, with 25 bases separating them. Looked up from germline, CDR1 is SGHTA and CDR2 is FQGNSA.

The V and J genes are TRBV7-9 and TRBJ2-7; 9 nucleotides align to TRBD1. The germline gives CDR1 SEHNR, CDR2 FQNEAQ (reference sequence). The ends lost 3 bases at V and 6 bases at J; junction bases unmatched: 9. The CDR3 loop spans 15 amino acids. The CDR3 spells CASSFLQGAQGEQYF. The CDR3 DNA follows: TGTGCCAGCAGCTTTTTACAGGGGGCGCAGGGCGAGCAGTACTTC.

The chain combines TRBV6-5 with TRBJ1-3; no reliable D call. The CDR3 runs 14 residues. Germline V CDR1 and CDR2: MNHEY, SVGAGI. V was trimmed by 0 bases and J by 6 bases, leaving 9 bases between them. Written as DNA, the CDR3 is TGTGCCAGCAGTTACTCGCCAGTCCTAAACACCATATATTTT. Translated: CASSYSPVLNTIYF.

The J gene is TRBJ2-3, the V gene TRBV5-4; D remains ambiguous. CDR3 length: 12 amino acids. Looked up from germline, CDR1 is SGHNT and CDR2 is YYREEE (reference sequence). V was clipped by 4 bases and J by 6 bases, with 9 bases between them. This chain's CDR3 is CASSHPGDTQYF. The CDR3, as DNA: TGTGCCAGCAGCCATCCCGGGGATACGCAGTATTTT.